This T cell receptor (beta chain) was captured by sequencing in a study of cytomegalovirus exposure and HLA in healthy donors. Broader study findings: In vitro testing confirmed three CMV-associated chains as specific for CMV antigens. Reported results showed that the classifier diagnosed cytomegalovirus status with high specificity and sensitivity. The analysis excluded some indistinguishable V segments, including TRBV6-2 and TRBV6-3.

A remark on this clone: Antigen specificity is unknown.

The PCR was carried out with 60 Vbeta primers and 13 Jbeta primers. The repertoire was sequenced with immunoSEQ multiplex PCR; TCRdb's copy has only in-frame clones and lacks some. The table includes 130,000 to 150,000 clones, about 70% detected once. The CDR3 has 19 residues. In germline, CDR1 is SGHRS, CDR2 YFSETQ. After removal of 0 bases from V and 2 bases from J, the junction contained 9 bases not matched to a gene. This chain uses TRBV5-1 with TRBJ2-6, with 9 bases matching TRBD1. Sequencing used PBMCs. The source of this sequence is a middle-aged woman in good health and CMV-seronegative. The CDR3 DNA reads as TGCGCCAGCAGCTTGGCCCCTCGTACAGGGGGCGCTGGGGCCAACGTCCTGACTTTC. As protein: CASSLAPRTGGAGANVLTF.